The next 13 T cell receptor beta chains were all read from a single sample in a study. TCRdb analysed the reads with MiXCR anew, one entry per CDR3 protein. The sample yields thousands of distinct CDR3 sequences, about 10% seen once. The sample was CD4+ T cells from synovial fluid. These receptors all come from a human donor with rheumatoid arthritis.

This clonotype was recorded many times. The genes are TRBV7-2 and TRBJ2-7; 8 bases fit TRBD1. CDR1 is SGHTA and CDR2 is FQGNSA in the germline V gene. The CDR3 length is 14 residues. V lost 5 bases, J lost 6 bases, and 9 bases stayed unmatched. CDR3 loop: CASSPDRGRGEQYF. CDR3 sequence (DNA): TGTGCCAGCAGCCCCGACAGGGGCCGGGGCGAGCAGTACTTC.

As regards this clonotype: This likely comes from a read error, as the CDR3 has no conserved phenylalanine or tryptophan at its end. V usage is TRBV20-1 and J usage is TRBJ1-2; possible D gene TRBD1, 6 bases. Looked up from germline, CDR1 is DFQATT and CDR2 is SNEGSKA (reference sequence). The CDR3 sequence is 12 residues long. Trimming removed 1 base from V and 4 bases from J, with 7 bases in between. Written as DNA, the CDR3 is TGCAGTGCTAGAGGACAGGTCTATGGCTACACCTTA. Translation: CSARGQVYGYTL.

This clonotype is medium-sized. This rearrangement joins TRBV29-1 to TRBJ2-7, with 7 bases matching TRBD1. The germline V gene encodes CDR1 SQVTM and CDR2 ANQGSEA. The CDR3 is 16 amino acids. The V gene end was trimmed by 3 bases and the J gene end by 4 bases; junction bases not matched to a gene: 15. For the CDR3, the DNA is TGCAGCGTTGAGTCCGTTTCGTCAGGGGGTCGGTACGAGCAGTACTTC. Amino acid sequence: CSVESVSSGGRYEQYF.

This clonotype has at least ten counts. The chain links TRBV18 to TRBJ2-3; 8 bases fit TRBD1. V dropped 8 bases and J dropped 3; count of bases not matched to a gene: 7. The CDR3 runs 14 residues. Germline CDR1 is KGHSH and CDR2 is LQKENI. CDR3 region: CASLEDRATDTQYF. The CDR3 DNA reads TGTGCCAGCCTAGAGGACAGGGCTACAGATACGCAGTATTTT. Full variable domain (missing parts from reference TRBV18 and TRBJ2-3): NAGVMQNPRHLVRRRGQEARLRCSPMKGHSHVYWYRQLPEEGLKFMVYLQKENIIDESGMPKERFSAEFPKEGPSILRIQQVVRGDSAAYFCASLEDRATDTQYFGPGTRLTVL.

With respect to this clonotype: Here the CDR3 omits its conserved ending phenylalanine or tryptophan, so a read error is the likely source. The DNA is left out, because the CDR3 cannot be placed on it with certainty; the CDR3 is given as TCRdb lists it. The CDR3 region is CASSLAAAGADNEQCG. J is TRBJ2-1 and V is TRBV5-1; TRBD1 is taken as the D call from the table, unchecked against the DNA. 16 amino acids form the CDR3, both terminal residues included. CDR1 is SGHRS, CDR2 YFSETQ, per germline.

This clonotype was counted a few times. The chain couples TRBV12-3 or TRBV12-4 to TRBJ2-3; D may correspond to TRBD1 or TRBD2 (5 bases each). Deletions cut 6 bases from V and 6 bases from J, with 19 bases between. This CDR3 spans 15 amino acids. CDR3 DNA: TGTGCCAGCAGCCTAAGGGGTGTCGAGGGCGATACGCAGTATTTT. This gives the protein CASSLRGVEGDTQYF.

This clonotype rates as medium-sized. J is TRBJ1-2 and V is TRBV18, with 7 bases lining up with TRBD1. J was trimmed by 6 bases and V by 6 bases; bases with no gene match: 13. The CDR3 consists of 15 residues. CDR1 KGHSH and CDR2 LQKENI come from the germline V gene. CDR3 in DNA: TGTGCCAGCTCCCAGACAGGGACAGAAATCCATGGCTACACCTTC. Amino acid sequence: CASSQTGTEIHGYTF.

A few counts support this clonotype. In DNA form, the CDR3 reads TGTGCCAGCAGTTTGACTAGCGGGCGTAATGAGCAGTTCTTC. Amino acid sequence: CASSLTSGRNEQFF. V usage is TRBV12-3 or TRBV12-4 and J usage is TRBJ2-1; 10 nucleotides match TRBD2. Unmatched junction bases numbered 3, after V lost 3 bases and J lost 7 bases. The length of the CDR3 is 14 residues.

This clonotype is large (0.1 to 1%) within its sample. This chain uses TRBV6-5 with TRBJ2-4; TRBD1 is a possible D gene (5 bases). Germline V gene sequence: CDR1 MNHEY, CDR2 SVGAGI. The CDR3 runs to 13 residues. V shed 5 bases and J shed 3 bases, with 8 bases lying between them. DNA of the CDR3: TGTGCCAGCAGTCCTCAGGGCAAAAACATTCAGTACTTC. It specifies CASSPQGKNIQYF.

By share, this clonotype ranks as medium-sized. The rearrangement joins TRBV4-3 to TRBJ2-5; perhaps TRBD2 as D (5 bases). Trimming pared 1 base from V and 1 base from J, leaving 19 bases between. The CDR3 loop spans 18 amino acids. The germline gives CDR1 LGHNA, CDR2 YSLEER. CDR3 nucleotide sequence: TGCGCCAGCAGCCAAGCAAACTGGTTTAGCGCCGCCCAAGAGACCCAGTACTTC. Translating it yields CASSQANWFSAAQETQYF.

The V gene is TRBV18, the J gene TRBJ1-5; D possibly corresponds to TRBD1 (6 bases). This CDR3 has 18 amino acids. The germline V gene encodes CDR1 KGHSH and CDR2 LQKENI. The V and J ends lost 3 bases and 3 bases respectively, with 21 bases between them. CDR3 amino acids: CASSPADYRAKNNQPQHF. Written as DNA, the CDR3 is TGTGCCAGCTCACCCGCGGACTACAGGGCGAAGAACAATCAGCCCCAGCATTTT.

By sample share, this clonotype is medium-sized. V usage is TRBV9 and J usage is TRBJ2-3, with D uncertain. CDR1 is SGDLS and CDR2 is YYNGEE in the germline V gene. The CDR3 has 15 amino acids. The ends were cut back, 3 bases at V and 1 base at J, with 12 bases in the middle. The CDR3 sequence is CASSALPGGTDTQYF. The CDR3 bases are TGTGCCAGCAGCGCCCTCCCCGGCGGCACAGATACGCAGTATTTT. The complete variable domain, with remaining parts taken from reference TRBV9 and TRBJ2-3, reads DSGVTQTPKHLITATGQRVTLRCSPRSGDLSVYWYQQSLDQGLQFLIQYYNGEERAKGNILERFSAQQFPDLHSELNLSSLELGDSALYFCASSALPGGTDTQYFGPGTRLTVL.

The chain has TRBV19 and TRBJ1-1; D possibly corresponds to TRBD1 (6 bases). This CDR3 is built from 15 residues. Per germline, CDR1 LNHDA and CDR2 SQIVND (reference sequence). Trimming left V 5 bases short and J 6 bases short, with 19 bases between. The CDR3 DNA reads TGTGCCAGTAGTGCATACAGGGATCGTTTACCTGAAGCTTTCTTT. It specifies CASSAYRDRLPEAFF.